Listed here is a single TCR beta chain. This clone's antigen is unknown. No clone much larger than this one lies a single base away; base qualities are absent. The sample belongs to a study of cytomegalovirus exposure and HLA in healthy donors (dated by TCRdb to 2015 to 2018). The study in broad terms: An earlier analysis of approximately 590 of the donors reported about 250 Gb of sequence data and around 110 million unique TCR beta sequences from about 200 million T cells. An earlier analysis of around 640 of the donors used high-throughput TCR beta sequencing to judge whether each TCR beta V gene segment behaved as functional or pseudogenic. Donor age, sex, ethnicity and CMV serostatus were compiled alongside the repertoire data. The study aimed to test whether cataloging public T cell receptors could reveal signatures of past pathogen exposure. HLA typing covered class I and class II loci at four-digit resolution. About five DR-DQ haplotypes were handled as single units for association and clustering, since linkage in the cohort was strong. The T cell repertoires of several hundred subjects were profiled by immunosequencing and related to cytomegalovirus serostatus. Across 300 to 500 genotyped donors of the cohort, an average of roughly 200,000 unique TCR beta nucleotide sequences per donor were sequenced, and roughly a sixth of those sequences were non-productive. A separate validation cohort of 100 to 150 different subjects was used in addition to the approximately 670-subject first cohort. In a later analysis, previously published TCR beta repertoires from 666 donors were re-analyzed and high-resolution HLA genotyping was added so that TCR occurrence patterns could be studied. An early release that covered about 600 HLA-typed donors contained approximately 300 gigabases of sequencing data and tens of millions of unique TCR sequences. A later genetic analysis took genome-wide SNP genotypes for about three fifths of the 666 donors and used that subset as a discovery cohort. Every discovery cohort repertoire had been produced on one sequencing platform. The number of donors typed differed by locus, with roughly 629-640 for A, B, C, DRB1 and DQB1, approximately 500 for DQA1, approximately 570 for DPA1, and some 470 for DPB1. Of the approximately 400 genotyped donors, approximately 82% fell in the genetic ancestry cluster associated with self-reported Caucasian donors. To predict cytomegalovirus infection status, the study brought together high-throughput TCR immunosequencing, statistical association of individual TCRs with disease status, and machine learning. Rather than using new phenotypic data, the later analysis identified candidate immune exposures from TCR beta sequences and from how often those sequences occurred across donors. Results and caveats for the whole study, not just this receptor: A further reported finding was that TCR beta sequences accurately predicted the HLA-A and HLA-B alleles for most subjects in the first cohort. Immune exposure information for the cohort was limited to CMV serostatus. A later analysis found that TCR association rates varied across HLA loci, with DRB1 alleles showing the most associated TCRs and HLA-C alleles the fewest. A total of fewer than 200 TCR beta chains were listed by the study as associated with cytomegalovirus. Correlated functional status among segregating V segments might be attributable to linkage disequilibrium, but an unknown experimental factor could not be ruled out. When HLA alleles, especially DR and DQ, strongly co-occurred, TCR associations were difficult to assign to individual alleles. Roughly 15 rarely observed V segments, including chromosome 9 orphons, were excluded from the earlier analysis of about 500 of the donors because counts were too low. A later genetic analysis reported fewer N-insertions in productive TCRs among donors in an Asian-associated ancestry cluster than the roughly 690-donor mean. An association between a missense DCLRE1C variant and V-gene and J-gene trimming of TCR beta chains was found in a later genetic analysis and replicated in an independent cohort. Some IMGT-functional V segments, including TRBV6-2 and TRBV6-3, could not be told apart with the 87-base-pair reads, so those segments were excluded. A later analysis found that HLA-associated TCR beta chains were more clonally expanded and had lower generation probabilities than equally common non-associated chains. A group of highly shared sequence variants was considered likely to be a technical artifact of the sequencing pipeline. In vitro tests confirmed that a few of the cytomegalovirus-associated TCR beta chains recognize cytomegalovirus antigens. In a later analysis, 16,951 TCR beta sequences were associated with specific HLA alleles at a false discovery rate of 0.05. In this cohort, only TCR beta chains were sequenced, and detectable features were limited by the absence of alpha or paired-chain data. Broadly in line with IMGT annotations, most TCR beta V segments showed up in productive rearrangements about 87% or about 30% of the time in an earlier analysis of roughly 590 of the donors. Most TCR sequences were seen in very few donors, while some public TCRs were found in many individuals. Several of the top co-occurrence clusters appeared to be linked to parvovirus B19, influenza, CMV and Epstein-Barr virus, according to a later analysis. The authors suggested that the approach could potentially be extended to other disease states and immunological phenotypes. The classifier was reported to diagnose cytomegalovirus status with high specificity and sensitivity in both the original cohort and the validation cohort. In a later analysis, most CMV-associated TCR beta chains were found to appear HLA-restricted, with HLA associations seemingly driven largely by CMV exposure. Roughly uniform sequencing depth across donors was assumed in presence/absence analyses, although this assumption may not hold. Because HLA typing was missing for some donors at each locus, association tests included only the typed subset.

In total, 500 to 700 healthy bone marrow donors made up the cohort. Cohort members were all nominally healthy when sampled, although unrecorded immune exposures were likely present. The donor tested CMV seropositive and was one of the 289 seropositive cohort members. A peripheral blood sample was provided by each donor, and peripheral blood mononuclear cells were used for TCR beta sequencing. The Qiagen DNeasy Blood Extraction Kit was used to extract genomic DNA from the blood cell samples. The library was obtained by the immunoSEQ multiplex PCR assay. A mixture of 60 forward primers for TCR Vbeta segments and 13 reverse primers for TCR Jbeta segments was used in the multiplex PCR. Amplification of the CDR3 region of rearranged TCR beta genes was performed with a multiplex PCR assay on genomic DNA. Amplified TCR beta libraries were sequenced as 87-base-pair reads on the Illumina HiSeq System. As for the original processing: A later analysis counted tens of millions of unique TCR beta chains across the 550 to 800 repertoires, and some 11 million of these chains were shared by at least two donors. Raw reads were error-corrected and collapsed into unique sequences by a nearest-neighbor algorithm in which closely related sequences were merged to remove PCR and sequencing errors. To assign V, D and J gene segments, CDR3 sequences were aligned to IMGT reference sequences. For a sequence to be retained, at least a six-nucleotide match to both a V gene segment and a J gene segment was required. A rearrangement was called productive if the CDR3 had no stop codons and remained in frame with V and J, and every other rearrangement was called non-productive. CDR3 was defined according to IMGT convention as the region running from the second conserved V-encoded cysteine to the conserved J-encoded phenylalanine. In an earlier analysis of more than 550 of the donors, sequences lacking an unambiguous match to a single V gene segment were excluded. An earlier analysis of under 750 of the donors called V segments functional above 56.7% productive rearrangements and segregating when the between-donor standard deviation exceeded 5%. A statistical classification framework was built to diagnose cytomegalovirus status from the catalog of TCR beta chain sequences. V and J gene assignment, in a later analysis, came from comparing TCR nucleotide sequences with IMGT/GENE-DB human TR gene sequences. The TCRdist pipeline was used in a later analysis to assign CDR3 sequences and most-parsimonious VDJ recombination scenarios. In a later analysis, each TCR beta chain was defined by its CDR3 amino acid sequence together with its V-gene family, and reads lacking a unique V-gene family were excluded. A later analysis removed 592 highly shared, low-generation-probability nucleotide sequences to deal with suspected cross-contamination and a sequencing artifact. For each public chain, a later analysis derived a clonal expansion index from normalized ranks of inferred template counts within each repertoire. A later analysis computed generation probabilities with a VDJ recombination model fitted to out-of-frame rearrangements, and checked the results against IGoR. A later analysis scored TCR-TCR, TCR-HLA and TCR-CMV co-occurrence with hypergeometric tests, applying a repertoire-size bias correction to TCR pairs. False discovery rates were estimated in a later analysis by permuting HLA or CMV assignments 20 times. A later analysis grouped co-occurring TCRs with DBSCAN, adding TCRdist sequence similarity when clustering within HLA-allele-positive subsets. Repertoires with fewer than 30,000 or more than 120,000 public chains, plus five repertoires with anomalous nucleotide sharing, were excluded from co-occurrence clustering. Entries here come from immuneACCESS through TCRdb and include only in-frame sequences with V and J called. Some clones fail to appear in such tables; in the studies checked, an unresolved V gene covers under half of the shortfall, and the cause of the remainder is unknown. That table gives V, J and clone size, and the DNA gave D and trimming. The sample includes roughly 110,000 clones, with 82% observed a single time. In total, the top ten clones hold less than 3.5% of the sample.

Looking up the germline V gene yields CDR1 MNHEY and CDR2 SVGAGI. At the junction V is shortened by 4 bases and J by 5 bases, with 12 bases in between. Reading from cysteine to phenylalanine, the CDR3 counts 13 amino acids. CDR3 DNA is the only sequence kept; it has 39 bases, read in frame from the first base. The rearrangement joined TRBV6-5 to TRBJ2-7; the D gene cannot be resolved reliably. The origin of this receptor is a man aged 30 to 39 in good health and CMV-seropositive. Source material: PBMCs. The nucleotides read TGTGCCAGCAGTTCCGACCCCGAGGACGAGCAGTACTTC. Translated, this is CASSSDPEDEQYF.